This is a list of T cell receptor beta chains from one sample in a study of T cell changes during pregnancy in multiple sclerosis. Profiling relied on immunoSEQ multiplex PCR, and the TCRdb table lists in-frame clones only, not all of them. This table has 60,000 to 70,000 clones, 80% to 95% appearing once. Sequenced here: peripheral blood, sampled in the second trimester of pregnancy. The receptors were gathered from a female donor in good health, enrolled as a control in a pregnancy study. The CDR3 runs from the conserved cysteine through the conserved F or W. D genes are given only for firm matches. Not every row has a clone size; where given, it reads once, few, many or a size class.

J | D | size | V | DNA | CDR3
TRBJ1-1 | NA | NA | TRBV7-8 | TGTGCCAGCAGCCGAGCGGGGGTAGCTGAAGCTTTCTTT | CASSRAGVAEAFF
TRBJ1-1 | NA | few | TRBV7-3 | TGTGCCAGCAGCCTACAGGGTAACACTGAAGCTTTCTTT | CASSLQGNTEAFF
TRBJ1-4 | NA | NA | TRBV10-2 | TGCGCCAGCAGTGAGCCGGGGGAAGCAACTAATGAAAAACTGTTTTTT | CASSEPGEATNEKLFF
TRBJ1-2 | TRBD1 | NA | TRBV5-1 | TGCGCCAGCAGCGGCGGGACAGGGGTTGGCTATGGCTACACCTTC | CASSGGTGVGYGYTF
TRBJ2-2 | TRBD1 | NA | TRBV28 | TGTGCCAGCAGTAAAAAGGGGGCAGTCGGGGAGCTGTTTTTT | CASSKKGAVGELFF
TRBJ2-1 | NA | once | TRBV9 | TGTGCCAGCAGCGTAGCCGGAGCGACCTCCTACAATGAGCAGTTCTTC | CASSVAGATSYNEQFF
TRBJ2-1 | NA | NA | TRBV18 | TGTGCCAGCTCACCGGGGCAGGGGTCTTACAATGAGCAGTTCTTC | CASSPGQGSYNEQFF
TRBJ1-1 | NA | NA | TRBV27 | TGTGCCAGCACCGGTTCGGGGAACACTGAAGCTTTCTTT | CASTGSGNTEAFF
TRBJ2-2 | TRBD2 | NA | TRBV7-9 | TGTGCCAGCAGACCCCCCATCCGGGGGGGGAACACCGGGGAGCTGTTTTTT | CASRPPIRGGNTGELFF
TRBJ2-2 | NA | NA | TRBV5-4 | TGTGCCAGCAGCTTGGGCATTCGGGACACCGGGGAGCTGTTTTTT | CASSLGIRDTGELFF
TRBJ2-7 | NA | NA | TRBV5-6 | TGTGCCAGCAGCTTGCAGGGGATAGGAAGCTCCTACGAGCAGTACTTC | CASSLQGIGSSYEQYF
TRBJ2-7 | NA | NA | TRBV5-8 | TGTGCCAGCAGCTGGAAGCGGGTGACTGCCTACGAGCAGTACTTC | CASSWKRVTAYEQYF
TRBJ2-7 | NA | NA | TRBV5-4 | TGTGCCAGCAGCCCCCGCGGAACGGACTCCTACGAGCAGTACTTC | CASSPRGTDSYEQYF
TRBJ2-4 | TRBD1 | NA | TRBV19 | TGTGCCAGTAGTATCTTGCCCCGACAGGGCGTCAAAAACATTCAGTACTTC | CASSILPRQGVKNIQYF
TRBJ2-1 | TRBD2 | NA | TRBV6-1 | TGTGCCAGCAGGGATAGCGGGAGGTTGCAGTTCTTC | CASRDSGRLQFF
TRBJ2-6 | NA | NA | TRBV29-1 | TGCAGCGTTGACTTTGGGGCCAACGTCCTGACTTTC | CSVDFGANVLTF
TRBJ1-1 | TRBD1 | NA | TRBV28 | TGTGCCAGCAAGACAGGGGCCTACCTGGGGGCTTTCTTT | CASKTGAYLGAFF
TRBJ2-1 | NA | NA | TRBV11-2 | TGTGCCAGCAGCTTAGATCGCCTAGGGGGGGGACCTTCCTACAATGAGCAGTTCTTC | CASSLDRLGGGPSYNEQFF
TRBJ2-7 | NA | NA | TRBV7-9 | TGTGCCAGCACCTCAGGCTCCTACGAGCAGTACTTC | CASTSGSYEQYF
TRBJ2-3 | NA | once | TRBV5-1 | TGCGCCAGCAGTTCGGCGGGTAGTCTCATAGATACGCAGTATTTT | CASSSAGSLIDTQYF
TRBJ2-1 | NA | NA | TRBV19 | TGTGCCAGTAGTATAGTAGCGCCTCCTACGGTGGAGCAGTTCTTC | CASSIVAPPTVEQFF
TRBJ1-1 | NA | NA | TRBV28 | TGTGCCAGCACCCTCAGAGGTACCCTGAACACTGAAGCTTTCTTT | CASTLRGTLNTEAFF
TRBJ2-1 | TRBD2 | NA | TRBV10-2 | TGCGCCAGCAGTGAGTCCAGGACTAGCGGATACAATGAGCAGTTCTTC | CASSESRTSGYNEQFF
TRBJ2-7 | TRBD2 | NA | TRBV19 | TGTGCCAGTAACGCAAGGGGACTAGCGGCCTCCTACGAGCAGTACTTC | CASNARGLAASYEQYF
TRBJ2-3 | NA | NA | TRBV9 | TGTGCCAGCAGCGTCGGGGGAGCTAGCACAGATACGCAGTATTTT | CASSVGGASTDTQYF
TRBJ2-1 | TRBD2 | once | TRBV5-1 | TGCGCCAGCAGCTTGGAGAGGACTAGCGGCACCTACAATGAGCAGTTCTTC | CASSLERTSGTYNEQFF
TRBJ2-7 | TRBD2 | NA | TRBV27 | TGTGCCAGCAGTTTATTCGGACTAGCGGTTAGGGAGCAGTACTTC | CASSLFGLAVREQYF
TRBJ2-7 | NA | NA | TRBV7-8 | TGTGCCAGCAGCGCTCTAGCGCTAAGCTCCTACGAGCAGTACTTC | CASSALALSSYEQYF
TRBJ2-1 | TRBD1 | NA | TRBV7-9 | TGTGCCAGCAGCTTAGCGCGACAGGGGGCGGGTGAGCAGTTCTTC | CASSLARQGAGEQFF
TRBJ2-1 | TRBD2 | NA | TRBV25-1 | TGTGCCAGCAGTGAATACTCAGGGGCTAGCGGGAGTGGCAATGAGCAGTTCTTC | CASSEYSGASGSGNEQFF
TRBJ2-5 | NA | NA | TRBV6-1 | TGTGCCAGCAAAAGGAGGGCTCTGGAGACCCAGTACTTC | CASKRRALETQYF
TRBJ1-1 | NA | NA | TRBV20-1 | TGCAGTGCTAGAAACAGGTCTGAAGCTTTCTTT | CSARNRSEAFF
TRBJ1-4 | TRBD1 | once | TRBV6-1 | TGTGCCAGCAGGTCGGGGACAGGGTCCGAAAAACTGTTTTTT | CASRSGTGSEKLFF
TRBJ2-7 | NA | NA | TRBV6-5 | TGTGCCAGCAGTTATCTAGGGGCCCACGAGCAGTACTTC | CASSYLGAHEQYF
TRBJ2-1 | NA | NA | TRBV6-4 | TGTGCCAGCAGTGACTCAGGCCAGGGAGGCAATGAGCAGTTCTTC | CASSDSGQGGNEQFF
TRBJ2-5 | NA | NA | TRBV12-5 | TGTGCTAGTGGTTTGAGCGTCGGAGGGGAGACCCAGTACTTC | CASGLSVGGETQYF
TRBJ2-1 | TRBD2 | NA | TRBV5-1 | TGCGCCAGCATCAGCGGCAGCGGGGGATGGAATGAGCAGTTCTTC | CASISGSGGWNEQFF
TRBJ1-1 | NA | NA | TRBV15 | TGTGCCACCAGCAGGAGGGGGATAGTCACTGAAGCTTTCTTT | CATSRRGIVTEAFF
TRBJ1-2 | NA | NA | TRBV28 | TGTGCCAGCAGCCTGGACATTAACTATGGCTACACCTTC | CASSLDINYGYTF
TRBJ1-2 | TRBD1 | once | TRBV5-4 | TGTGCCAGCAGCTTCGGGGGACAGGTCTTAAAATATGGCTACACCTTC | CASSFGGQVLKYGYTF
TRBJ1-1 | TRBD1 | NA | TRBV28 | TGTGCCAGCAGTTTACACACAGGGGGCGCGTCGGTCACTGAAGCTTTCTTT | CASSLHTGGASVTEAFF
TRBJ2-7 | NA | NA | TRBV10-3 | TGTGCCATCAGTGAGGCCTGGGGGGATCCCCACGAGCAGTACTTC | CAISEAWGDPHEQYF
TRBJ2-7 | NA | NA | TRBV19 | TGTGCCAGTAGTATAGCGCGAAGCTCCTACGAGCAGTACTTC | CASSIARSSYEQYF
TRBJ2-4 | TRBD2 | NA | TRBV2 | TGTGCCAGCAGGGGGACTAGCGGGGCTCCCGCTCAGTACTTC | CASRGTSGAPAQYF
TRBJ2-7 | TRBD2 | NA | TRBV7-9 | TGTGCCAGCAGCATCACTAGCGGGGGGTCCCACGAGCAGTACTTC | CASSITSGGSHEQYF
TRBJ2-5 | NA | NA | TRBV18 | TGTGCCAGCTCACCGATGACTAGAGGGGAGGTGGAGACCCAGTACTTC | CASSPMTRGEVETQYF
TRBJ1-4 | TRBD1 | NA | TRBV7-6 | TGTGCCAGCAGCCCCAATTCCGGGACAGATGAAAAACTGTTTTTT | CASSPNSGTDEKLFF
TRBJ2-2 | TRBD2 | NA | TRBV7-2 | TGTGCCAGCAGCTTTTTATGGGAGGGCCGCGGGGAGCTGTTTTTT | CASSFLWEGRGELFF
TRBJ2-7 | NA | NA | TRBV18 | TGTGCCACCGCCCCGACTAGGGGTGGGTACGAGCAGTACTTC | CATAPTRGGYEQYF
TRBJ2-3 | NA | NA | TRBV20-1 | TGCAGTGCAGCCGTACCCGATACGCAGTATTTT | CSAAVPDTQYF
TRBJ2-5 | NA | NA | TRBV7-2 | TGTGCCAGCAGCTTATCCCCCAATCGGGAGTGGGAGACCCAGTACTTC | CASSLSPNREWETQYF
TRBJ2-3 | TRBD1 | NA | TRBV5-5 | TGTGCCAGCAGCTGGACAGGGGGCGTCACAGATACGCAGTATTTT | CASSWTGGVTDTQYF